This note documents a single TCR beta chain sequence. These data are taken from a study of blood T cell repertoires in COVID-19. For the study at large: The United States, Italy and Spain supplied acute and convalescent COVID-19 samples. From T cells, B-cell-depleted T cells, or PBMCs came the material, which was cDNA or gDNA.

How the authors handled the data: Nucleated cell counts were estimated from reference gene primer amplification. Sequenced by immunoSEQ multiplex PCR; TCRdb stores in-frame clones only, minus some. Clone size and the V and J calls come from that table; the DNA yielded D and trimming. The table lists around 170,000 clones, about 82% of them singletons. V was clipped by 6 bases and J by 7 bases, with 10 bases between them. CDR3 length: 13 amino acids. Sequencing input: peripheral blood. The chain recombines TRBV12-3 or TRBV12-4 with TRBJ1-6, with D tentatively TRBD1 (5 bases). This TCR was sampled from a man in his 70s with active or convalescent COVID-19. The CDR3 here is CASSPQGNSPLHF. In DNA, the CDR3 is TGTGCCAGCAGCCCCCAGGGCAATTCACCCCTCCACTTT.